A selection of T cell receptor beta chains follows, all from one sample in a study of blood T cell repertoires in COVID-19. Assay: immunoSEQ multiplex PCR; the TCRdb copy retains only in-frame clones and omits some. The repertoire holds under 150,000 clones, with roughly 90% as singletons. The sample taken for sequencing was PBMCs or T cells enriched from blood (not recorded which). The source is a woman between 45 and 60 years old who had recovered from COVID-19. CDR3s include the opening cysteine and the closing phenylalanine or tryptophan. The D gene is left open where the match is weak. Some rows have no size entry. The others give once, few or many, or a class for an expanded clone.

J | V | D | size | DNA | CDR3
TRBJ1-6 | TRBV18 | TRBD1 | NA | TGTGCCAGCTCACCTACCGGGACAGAACTATATCTTGCACCCCTCCACTTT | CASSPTGTELYLAPLHF
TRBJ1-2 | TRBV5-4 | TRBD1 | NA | TGTGCCAGCAGCGAGACAGGGAACTATGGCTACACCTTC | CASSETGNYGYTF
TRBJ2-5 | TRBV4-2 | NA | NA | TGTGCCAGCAGCCAGCATACGGGACTCCTGGGAGAGACCCAGTACTTC | CASSQHTGLLGETQYF
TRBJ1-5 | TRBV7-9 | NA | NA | TGTGCCAGCAGCCTATCTGCGGGGGGGAGCAATCAGCCCCAGCATTTT | CASSLSAGGSNQPQHF
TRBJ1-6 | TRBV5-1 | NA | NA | TGCGCCAGCAGCCCAGGACCCCGGACAGAACAGGGATTAGTTCCACCCCTCCACTTT | CASSPGPRTEQGLVPPLHF
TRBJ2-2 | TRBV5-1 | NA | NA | TGCGCCAGCAGCTTTGGGGGGGCGCAATGGACCGGGGAGCTGTTTTTT | CASSFGGAQWTGELFF
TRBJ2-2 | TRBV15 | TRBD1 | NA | TGTGCCACCAGCAGAGGGACAGGGTTTGGTTACACCGGGGAGCTGTTTTTT | CATSRGTGFGYTGELFF
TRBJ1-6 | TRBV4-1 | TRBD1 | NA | TGCGCCAGCAGCCAGGGACAGGGGAGATCACCCCTCCACTTT | CASSQGQGRSPLHF
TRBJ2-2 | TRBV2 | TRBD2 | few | TGTGCCAGCAGCGCCCACGGGAATAGCGGGGACACCGGGGAGCTGTTTTTT | CASSAHGNSGDTGELFF
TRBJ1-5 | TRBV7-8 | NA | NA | TGTGCCAGCAGCTTAGGGGCAGGGAATAGCAATCAGCCCCAGCATTTT | CASSLGAGNSNQPQHF
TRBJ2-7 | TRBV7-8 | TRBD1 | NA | TGTGCCAGCAGCTTAGAAGGGACAGGGGCGAGTTATAGCTACGAGCAGTACTTC | CASSLEGTGASYSYEQYF
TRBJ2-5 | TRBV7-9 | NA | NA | TGTGCCAGCAGCTTGGAGTCCGTTTGGGAGACCCAGTACTTC | CASSLESVWETQYF
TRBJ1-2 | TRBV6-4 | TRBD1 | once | TGTGCCAGCAGCGCCGGACAGGGCAACAGGGGCTACACCTTC | CASSAGQGNRGYTF
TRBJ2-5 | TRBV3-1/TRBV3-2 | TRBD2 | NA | TGTGCCAGCAGCCAGCACCTCCCCCTACTCGGACTAGCGGGGGGCGGGACGCAAGAGACCCAGTACTTC | CASSQHLPLLGLAGGGTQETQYF
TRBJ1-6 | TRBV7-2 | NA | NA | TGTGCCAGCAGCTTGCAGATCCTGGCCAATTCACCCCTCCACTTT | CASSLQILANSPLHF
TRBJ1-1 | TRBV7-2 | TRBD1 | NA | TGTGCCAGCAGCTTATACGGGACAGGGCAGAACACTGAAGCTTTCTTT | CASSLYGTGQNTEAFF
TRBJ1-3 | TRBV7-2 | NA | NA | TGTGCCAGCAGCTTGGTTAGACAGAGAAACACTGGAAACACCATATATTTT | CASSLVRQRNTGNTIYF
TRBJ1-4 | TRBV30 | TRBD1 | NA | TGTGCCTGGAGTGGGGGACAGCGAGCTAATGAAAAACTGTTTTTT | CAWSGGQRANEKLFF
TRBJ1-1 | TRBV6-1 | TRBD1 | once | TGTGCCAGCAGTGAAGAGGCCGGGACAGTCGAAGCTTTCTTT | CASSEEAGTVEAFF
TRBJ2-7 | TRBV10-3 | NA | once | TGTGCCATCAGTGAAACGGCAGGATACGAGCAGTACTTC | CAISETAGYEQYF
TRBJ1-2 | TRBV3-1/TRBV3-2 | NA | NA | TGTGCCAGCAGCCAAAGCGGGAGGGTAACTAACTATGGCTACACCTTC | CASSQSGRVTNYGYTF
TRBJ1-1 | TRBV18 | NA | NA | TGTGCCAGCTCACCCTTCGGAGCCGAAAACACTGAAGCTTTCTTT | CASSPFGAENTEAFF
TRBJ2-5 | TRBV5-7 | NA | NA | TGTGCCAGCAGCCGTGGTCGGGAGATAGGGACCCAGTACTTC | CASSRGREIGTQYF
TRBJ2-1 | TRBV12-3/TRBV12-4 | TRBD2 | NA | TGTGCCAGCAGTTTAACTAGCGGGGGCCAGCAGTTCTTC | CASSLTSGGQQFF
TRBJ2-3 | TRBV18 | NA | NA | TGTGCCAGCTCACCAACCCCCCGGGAAACAGCCACAGATACGCAGTATTTT | CASSPTPRETATDTQYF
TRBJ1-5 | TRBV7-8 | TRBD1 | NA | TGTGCCAGCAGCTTAAGGACAGGGGCTTATAGCAATCAGCCCCAGCATTTT | CASSLRTGAYSNQPQHF
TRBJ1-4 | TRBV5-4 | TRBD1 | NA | TGTGCCAGCAGCGCCGGGACAGGGGATCGGGAACTGTTTTTT | CASSAGTGDRELFF
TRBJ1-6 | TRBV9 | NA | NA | TGTGCCAGCAGCCCAGCGGGGAAGGGGAATTCACCCCTCCACTTT | CASSPAGKGNSPLHF